What follows are 11 T cell receptor beta chains derived from one specimen sequenced in a study of T cell repertoires in cytomegalovirus infection (dated by TCRdb to between 2017 and 2020). Their antigens are not known. The meaning of the sample's treatment or condition label: in vitro stimulation with specific CMV peptide epitopes to enrich CMV-specific T cells. For sequencing, an Illumina HiSeq 1500 was employed. Through fastp at Q25 and MiXCR, TCRdb rebuilt clones from the public reads, retaining in-frame beta chains. Rows with one shared CDR3 protein collapse into an entry with the most common genes and DNA. The sample data list about half a million distinct CDR3 sequences, and around a third of these were observed just once. About a sixth of the sample belongs to the ten largest clones. This sample comprised cultured PBMCs, obtained from culture after CMV antigen stimulation. The source of these receptors is a human donor in good health (CMV status not recorded). Some clones in this sample may be carry-over from other donors' samples.

In its sample, this clonotype was seen a few times. V usage is TRBV11-2 and J usage is TRBJ2-5; TRBD2 agrees at 12 bases. CDR1 is SGHAT and CDR2 is FQNNGV in the germline V gene. The CDR3 runs 18 residues. Germline trimming cut 5 bases from V and 3 bases from J; bases unmatched to any gene: 13. The CDR3 bases are TGTGCCAGCAGCCCGGGAGCTAGCGGGAGGGCGATGGAAGAGACCCAGTACTTC. It translates to CASSPGASGRAMEETQYF.

This chain links TRBV29-1 with TRBJ2-3; TRBD2 matches 14 bases. CDR1 and CDR2 from the germline V gene are SQVTM and ANQGSEA. V lost 8 bases, J lost 6 bases, and 10 bases stayed unmatched. The CDR3 covers 15 residues. CDR3 region: CSSGGTSGSWDTQYF. In DNA, the CDR3 is TGCAGCTCTGGGGGGACTAGCGGGAGCTGGGATACGCAGTATTTT.

V usage is TRBV10-3 and J usage is TRBJ2-3, with 7 bases fitting TRBD2. V lost 0 bases, J lost 7 bases, and 7 bases stayed unmatched. This CDR3 has 15 amino acids. Germline values: CDR1 ENHRY, CDR2 SYGVKD. CDR3 coding DNA: TGTGCCATCAGTGAGTCGGACGGGACTAAGAATACGCAGTATTTT. Translating gives CAISESDGTKNTQYF.

The rearrangement joins TRBV24-1 to TRBJ1-2; 8 nucleotides match TRBD1. After removal of 2 bases from V and 5 bases from J, the junction contained 6 bases not matched to a gene. This CDR3 has 15 residues. Germline-derived CDR1 and CDR2 are KGHDR and SFDVKD. In nucleotides, the CDR3 is TGTGCCACCAGTGATTCCTCCGGGGACAGGTATGGCTACACCTTC. Residues: CATSDSSGDRYGYTF.

The chain joins TRBV2 to TRBJ2-1, with 11 positions matching TRBD1. J lost 7 bases, V lost 7 bases, and 6 bases had no gene match. This CDR3 region has 14 residues. The germline gives CDR1 SNHLY, CDR2 FYNNEI. Written as DNA, the CDR3 is TGTGCCAGCATTAGGGACAGGGGGAGGAATGAGCAGTTCTTC. It translates to CASIRDRGRNEQFF. The complete variable domain, with remaining parts taken from reference TRBV2 and TRBJ2-1, reads EPEVTQTPSHQVTQMGQEVILRCVPISNHLYFYWYRQILGQKVEFLVSFYNNEISEKSEIFDDQFSVERPDGSNFTLKIRSTKLEDSAMYFCASIRDRGRNEQFFGPGTRLTVL.

The chain carries TRBV5-4 and TRBJ1-1; D not resolved. CDR1 SGHNT and CDR2 YYREEE come from the germline V gene (reference sequence). With 0 bases removed from V and 9 bases from J, the gap between germline ends came to 9 bases. The CDR3 extends over 12 amino acids. CDR3: CASSLEGLQAFF. CDR3 in DNA: TGTGCCAGCAGCTTGGAGGGCTTACAAGCTTTCTTT.

The CDR3 here is CASSQDRGGGGNYNEQFF. CDR3 coding DNA: TGTGCCAGCAGCCAAGATCGCGGGGGCGGGGGGAACTACAATGAGCAGTTCTTC. This rearrangement joins TRBV4-2 to TRBJ2-1, with 8 positions matching TRBD2. From germline, CDR1 is LGHNA and CDR2 YNFKEQ. V dropped 0 bases and J dropped 3; count of bases not matched to a gene: 10. The CDR3 has 18 residues.

This clonotype has just a few counts. V gene TRBV6-5 combines with J gene TRBJ2-3, with TRBD2 identical over 16 bases. V dropped 6 bases and J dropped 3; count of bases not matched to a gene: 6. In germline, CDR1 is MNHEY, CDR2 SVGAGI. This CDR3 is 17 amino acids long. The CDR3 DNA is TGTGCCAGCAGGGGACTAGCGGGAGGGCCCTCGACAGATACGCAGTATTTT. Its translation: CASRGLAGGPSTDTQYF.

This clonotype was counted ten times or more. This chain uses TRBV5-4 with TRBJ2-1, with D uncertain. V lost 5 bases, J lost 9 bases, and 18 bases lay in between. This CDR3 contains 14 residues. Looked up from germline, CDR1 is SGHNT and CDR2 is YYREEE (reference sequence). The CDR3: CASRDSDRRTEQFF. The CDR3 coding sequence is TGTGCCAGCAGGGATTCTGATCGGCGCACTGAGCAGTTCTTC.

This clonotype has just a few counts. This chain joins TRBV7-9 and TRBJ1-5; 8 bases match TRBD1. The CDR3 contains 16 residues. V lost 1 base and J lost 6; bases outside the gene matches: 8. Germline values: CDR1 SEHNR, CDR2 FQNEAQ (reference sequence). The CDR3 DNA sequence: TGTGCCAGCAGCTTAGAGGCAGGGGGCTCGATTCAGCCCCAGCATTTT. This translates into CASSLEAGGSIQPQHF.

This clonotype was seen many times. This chain connects TRBV7-2 to TRBJ1-2; D may be TRBD1 (6 bases). The CDR3 is 15 residues long. Germline V gene lookup returns CDR1 SGHTA and CDR2 FQGNSA. Trimming took off 0 bases at V and 7 bases at J, with 15 bases between the two ends. For the CDR3, the DNA is TGTGCCAGCAGCTTAGCGGTTTGGGGGCAGTCTGGCTACACCTTC. Translation: CASSLAVWGQSGYTF.